Reported below is one T cell receptor (beta chain). This CDR3 comprises 10 residues. With 6 bases removed from V and 11 bases from J, the gap between germline ends came to 8 bases. Germline CDR1 reads MNHNY; CDR2 reads SVGAGI (reference sequence). The data derive from a study of CD8 T cells in Susac syndrome. When the RNA was reverse transcribed, random hexamers were used with an input of roughly 0.45 to 1 ug. Multiplex immunoSEQ PCR targeted 54 Vbeta and 13 Jbeta TCR beta segments. TCRdb ran MiXCR on the immunoSEQ multiplex PCR reads and lists one entry per CDR3 protein. The sample includes fewer than 150,000 distinct CDR3 sequences, roughly 96% of them seen just once.

The sequenced sample was CD4+ T cells from PBMCs. This chain joins TRBV6-6 and TRBJ2-1, with D uncertain. This TCR was sampled from a human donor in good health. The DNA of the CDR3 is TGTGCCAGCAGGACCGAGAAGCAGTTCTTC. It encodes CASRTEKQFF.